This T cell receptor (beta chain) was captured by sequencing in a study of CD8 T cells in ankylosing spondylitis. Findings and caveats of the study: Reported data indicate significant enrichment of disease-linked clones within matched ankylosing spondylitis synovial fluid. The study identified a TCR beta motif of roughly eight highly homologous variants that appeared characteristic of ankylosing spondylitis blood.

V was trimmed by 5 bases and J by 14 bases, leaving 35 bases between them. The germline CDR1 and CDR2 sequences are LGHDT and YNNKEL (reference sequence). This CDR3 has 18 amino acids. This clonotype was seen more than once but under ten times. Antigen specificity is unknown. Using its own MiXCR run on the 5' RACE reads, TCRdb lists one record per CDR3 protein. Among 100,000 to 150,000 distinct CDR3 sequences listed, over 7% were seen once. The source is a male donor with ankylosing spondylitis or in good health (not recorded which). Sequencing was carried out using blood, either unsorted or a sorted T cell fraction (not recorded which). V usage is TRBV3-1 and J usage is TRBJ2-3; tentative D call: TRBD2 (6 bases). CDR3 sequence reads: CASSAGGVGEPRPPNPYF. The CDR3 bases are TGTGCCAGCAGCGCAGGCGGGGTGGGGGAACCAAGGCCACCCAACCCGTATTTT.